This T cell receptor (beta chain) stems from a study of shared T cell receptors in the human thymus. Sequenced by immunoSEQ multiplex PCR; TCRdb stores in-frame clones only, minus some. Of about 380,000 clones detected, about 95% appear once; the ten largest clones hold roughly 0.021%. Trimming stripped 1 base from V and 4 bases from J, with 8 bases between. The CDR3 consists of 13 residues. Germline values: CDR1 SGHAT, CDR2 FQNNGV. The receptor was isolated from a human donor. Sequencing was performed on thymocytes. The V and J genes are TRBV11-2 and TRBJ2-7; D tentatively fits TRBD1 or TRBD2 (6 bases each). The CDR3 here is CASSLGGGYEQYF. The CDR3 bases are TGTGCCAGCAGCTTAGGAGGGGGGTACGAGCAGTACTTC.